These 27 T cell receptor beta chains share one sample of origin, sequenced in a study of CD4 T cells in relation to SARS-CoV-2 and coronaviruses. These receptors' antigens are unknown. Data came from immunoSEQ multiplex PCR; TCRdb stores just in-frame clones and leaves some out. The repertoire has more than 15,000 clones, almost 80% of them found once; the top ten carry roughly 20%. Before the COVID-19 pandemic, during about 2010-2018, CD4+ T cells were taken from unexposed donors. Isolation of CD4+ T cells took place after approximately 10 days in culture. Sequencing was carried out using CD4+ T cells from PBMCs, cultured in vitro. The source is a human donor in good health.

The J gene is TRBJ2-1, the V gene TRBV7-3; D is ambiguous. The CDR3 consists of 13 residues. Germline CDR1 is SGHTA and CDR2 is FQGTGA. Deletions cut 2 bases from V and 8 bases from J, with 10 bases between. The CDR3 loop reads CASSLRAVDEQFF. Written as DNA, the CDR3 is TGTGCCAGCAGCTTACGGGCGGTGGATGAGCAGTTCTTC.

This clone turned up a few times. The V and J genes are TRBV23-1 and TRBJ2-5; TRBD1 aligns across 8 bases. TRBV23-1 is an ORF for which the function is uncertain. Trimming removed 3 bases from V and 2 bases from J; junction bases left unmatched: 8. This CDR3 is built from 16 residues. DNA of the CDR3: TGCGCCAGCAGTCATTCGTTACAGGGGGGACAAGAGACCCAGTACTTC. It codes for CASSHSLQGGQETQYF.

The genes are TRBV18 and TRBJ1-5; D ambiguous. The CDR3 spans 14 residues. V shed 4 bases and J shed 0 bases, with 7 bases lying between them. Per germline, CDR1 KGHSH and CDR2 LQKENI. The CDR3 DNA reads TGTGCCAGCTCACTAACGGGTAGCAATCAGCCCCAGCATTTT. This sequence encodes CASSLTGSNQPQHF.

The chain joins TRBV10-1 to TRBJ2-3; 12 positions match TRBD2. V was pared by 6 bases and J by 4 bases, with 14 bases of the junction left unmatched. This CDR3 has 18 amino acids. Germline CDR1 is WNHNN and CDR2 is SYGVQD (reference sequence). In nucleotides, the CDR3 is TGCGCCAGCAGCAGGACTAGCGGGACCTCCGGCGGGGCAGATACGCAGTATTTT. It specifies CASSRTSGTSGGADTQYF.

The chain recombines TRBV5-6 with TRBJ1-1; the D gene is possibly TRBD1 (5 bases). Germline assignment: CDR1 SGHDT and CDR2 YYEEEE. V shed 4 bases and J shed 4 bases, with 17 bases lying between them. CDR3 length equals 15 residues. The CDR3 region is CASSSWGRAGTEAFF. The DNA for the CDR3 is TGTGCCAGCAGCAGTTGGGGGAGGGCAGGCACTGAAGCTTTCTTT. Drawing the rest from reference TRBV5-6 and TRBJ1-1, the complete variable domain is DAGVTQSPTHLIKTRGQQVTLRCSPKSGHDTVSWYQQALGQGPQFIFQYYEEEERQRGNFPDRFSGHQFPNYSSELNVNALLLGDSALYLCASSSWGRAGTEAFFGQGTRLTVV.

The V gene is TRBV5-4, the J gene TRBJ2-3; D is undetermined. The CDR3 is made up of 12 amino acids. Between the trimmed V and J ends, which lost 4 bases and 2 bases, there was a span of 5 bases. The germline V gene encodes CDR1 SGHNT and CDR2 YYREEE (reference sequence). CDR3 amino acids: CASSLYTDTQYF. The CDR3 nucleotides are TGTGCCAGCAGCCTCTACACAGATACGCAGTATTTT.

This clone was seen a handful of times. V gene TRBV3-1 (or the pseudogene TRBV3-2) combines with J gene TRBJ2-7; D call uncertain. This CDR3 comprises 12 residues. V lost 0 bases and J lost 3, with 3 bases in between. Per the germline V gene, CDR1 is LGHDT and CDR2 is YNNKEL (reference sequence). This CDR3 reads CASSQEDYEQYF. CDR3 DNA: TGTGCCAGCAGCCAAGAGGACTACGAGCAGTACTTC.

This clone is large by share. The chain uses TRBV7-2 and TRBJ2-7; TRBD2 matches 11 bases. The CDR3 contains 15 residues. V dropped 5 bases and J dropped 7; count of bases not matched to a gene: 10. Germline loops: CDR1 SGHTA, CDR2 FQGNSA. CDR3 sequence: CASSPYLAGGSEQYF. CDR3 nucleotide sequence: TGTGCCAGCAGCCCCTACCTAGCGGGAGGATCTGAGCAGTACTTC.

The rearrangement uses TRBV5-1 and TRBJ2-5, with D perhaps matching TRBD1 (5 bases). CDR1 and CDR2 (germline): SGHRS, YFSETQ. V lost 6 bases to trimming and J lost 5 bases, with 14 bases between them. The CDR3 spans 13 residues. Written as DNA, the CDR3 is TGCGCCAGCAAAATCTGGGGCGCCGAGACCCAGTACTTC. Its translation is CASKIWGAETQYF.

The chain has TRBV27 and TRBJ2-7; no clear D gene. Germline V lookup: CDR1 MNHEY, CDR2 SMNVEV (reference sequence). This CDR3 is 15 amino acids long. V was clipped by 3 bases and J by 2 bases, with 14 bases between them. The CDR3 bases are TGTGCCAGCAGTTTGTCCCGTCGGGTTACCTACGAGCAGTACTTC. It yields the protein CASSLSRRVTYEQYF.

For this clone: The same CDR3 arises from other DNA sequences in this sample as well. The rearrangement joins TRBV5-1 to TRBJ1-3, with D tentatively TRBD1 (5 bases). Germline V gene lookup returns CDR1 SGHRS and CDR2 YFSETQ. This CDR3 region has 14 residues. The germline V and J ends were trimmed by 4 bases and 1 base, with 9 bases remaining between them. CDR3 protein: CASSLGGSGNTIYF. For the CDR3, the DNA is TGCGCCAGCAGCCTGGGGGGGTCTGGAAACACCATATATTTT. The full variable domain, with the rest looked up from reference TRBV5-1 and TRBJ1-3, is KAGVTQTPRYLIKTRGQQVTLSCSPISGHRSVSWYQQTPGQGLQFLFEYFSETQRNKGNFPGRFSGRQFSNSRSEMNVSTLELGDSALYLCASSLGGSGNTIYFGEGSWLTVV.

V gene TRBV11-2 combines with J gene TRBJ2-7; 9 bases agree with TRBD2. After removal of 1 base from V and 4 bases from J, the junction contained 5 bases not matched to a gene. The CDR3 is made up of 15 amino acids. The V gene's germline CDR1 is SGHAT and CDR2 FQNNGV. CDR3 DNA sequence: TGTGCCAGCAGCTTAGGAGTAGCGGGAGCGTACGAGCAGTACTTC. Its protein is CASSLGVAGAYEQYF.

This chain connects TRBV6-4 to TRBJ2-2, with D uncertain. Germline CDR1 MRHNA, CDR2 SNTAGT. The CDR3 has 14 amino acids. V was trimmed by 4 bases and J by 6 bases, leaving 12 bases between them. CDR3 nucleotides: TGTGCCAGCAGTGGTTTTGCGGATTCCGGGGAGCTGTTTTTT. Amino acid sequence: CASSGFADSGELFF.

This rearrangement joins TRBV24-1 to TRBJ2-2, with TRBD1 identical over 11 bases. Germline V gene lookup returns CDR1 KGHDR and CDR2 SFDVKD. CDR3 length: 17 residues. V was pared by 1 base and J by 7 bases, with 7 bases of the junction left unmatched. The CDR3 DNA is TGTGCCACCAGTGATTTTGGACAGGGGGCTTACGGCGGGGAGCTGTTTTTT. Residues: CATSDFGQGAYGGELFF.

V gene TRBV4-1 combines with J gene TRBJ2-1; maybe TRBD2 (6 bases). CDR1 and CDR2 from the germline V gene are MGHRA and YSYEKL. V gave up 7 bases and J gave up 5 bases, with 21 bases separating them. This CDR3 has 16 residues. The CDR3: CASMTEPGRTNNEQFF. As DNA, the CDR3 is TGCGCCAGCATGACAGAACCAGGGAGGACAAACAATGAGCAGTTCTTC.

A few counts support this clone. The V gene is TRBV5-1, the J gene TRBJ1-3, with D tentatively TRBD1 (5 bases). The CDR3 length is 13 residues. V was pared by 4 bases and J by 2 bases, with 7 bases between. Germline V gene sequence: CDR1 SGHRS, CDR2 YFSETQ. Written as DNA, the CDR3 is TGCGCCAGCAGCATGGGGCCTGGAAACACCATATATTTT. Its protein product is CASSMGPGNTIYF.

The chain has TRBV19 and TRBJ1-2, with 8 nucleotides matching TRBD1. Per germline, CDR1 LNHDA and CDR2 SQIVND (reference sequence). V dropped 5 bases and J dropped 3; count of bases not matched to a gene: 5. CDR3 length: 14 residues. The CDR3 sequence is CASSPGGVDYGYTF. The DNA for the CDR3 is TGTGCCAGTAGTCCAGGGGGCGTTGACTATGGCTACACCTTC. The full variable domain, in which reference TRBV19 and TRBJ1-2 provide the parts outside the CDR3, is DGGITQSPKYLFRKEGQNVTLSCEQNLNHDAMYWYRQDPGQGLRLIYYSQIVNDFQKGDIAEGYSVSREKKESFPLTVTSAQKNPTAFYLCASSPGGVDYGYTFGSGTRLTVV.

The chain uses TRBV18 and TRBJ2-3; weak D call: TRBD2 (6 bases). The germline V gene encodes CDR1 KGHSH and CDR2 LQKENI. V was clipped by 3 bases and J by 2 bases, with 12 bases between them. The CDR3 consists of 15 residues. The CDR3 nucleotides are TGTGCCAGCTCACCGGGGGGACTCCCCACAGATACGCAGTATTTT. This codes for CASSPGGLPTDTQYF. Full variable domain (outside the CDR3, taken from reference TRBV18 and TRBJ2-3): NAGVMQNPRHLVRRRGQEARLRCSPMKGHSHVYWYRQLPEEGLKFMVYLQKENIIDESGMPKERFSAEFPKEGPSILRIQQVVRGDSAAYFCASSPGGLPTDTQYFGPGTRLTVL.

CDR3 protein: CASSRLLGLKAGSSYEQYF. DNA of the CDR3: TGTGCCAGCAGTCGACTTTTGGGGTTGAAGGCGGGGTCCTCCTACGAGCAGTACTTC. The chain is built from TRBV28 and TRBJ2-7; TRBD2 might be the D (6 bases). CDR3 length equals 19 residues. V was shortened by 5 bases and J by 0 bases, with 26 bases between the two germline ends. CDR1 and CDR2 from the germline V gene are MDHEN and SYDVKM. Using reference TRBV28 and TRBJ2-7 for the parts outside the CDR3, the full variable domain is DVKVTQSSRYLVKRTGEKVFLECVQDMDHENMFWYRQDPGLGLRLIYFSYDVKMKEKGDIPEGYSVSREKKERFSLILESASTNQTSMYLCASSRLLGLKAGSSYEQYFGPGTRLTVT.

This clone turned up a few times. The chain couples TRBV4-2 to TRBJ2-2; a weak D match, TRBD2 (7 bases). Germline V lookup: CDR1 LGHNA, CDR2 YNFKEQ. This CDR3 spans 19 amino acids. V was cut by 0 bases and J by 2 bases, with 19 bases left in between. The CDR3 reads CASSQEGVGGAGNTGELFF. CDR3 sequence (DNA): TGTGCCAGCAGCCAAGAAGGCGTAGGGGGGGCGGGAAACACCGGGGAGCTGTTTTTT.

The chain joins TRBV11-2 to TRBJ2-7; 7 bases match TRBD1. J was trimmed by 3 bases and V by 5 bases; bases with no gene match: 13. The CDR3 has 16 residues. The germline V gene has CDR1 SGHAT and CDR2 FQNNGV. The CDR3 nucleotides read TGTGCCAGCAGCCCGACAAATCGACAGGGTCGCTACGAGCAGTACTTC. Amino acid sequence: CASSPTNRQGRYEQYF.

The chain recombines TRBV3-1 (or the pseudogene TRBV3-2) with TRBJ1-6; D not certain. Germline CDR1 reads LGHDT; CDR2 reads YNNKEL (reference sequence). The CDR3 loop spans 14 amino acids. V lost 4 bases to trimming and J lost 9 bases, with 13 bases between them. CDR3 loop: CASSLGGFGSPLHF. The CDR3 DNA follows: TGTGCCAGCAGCCTTGGAGGGTTCGGTTCACCCCTCCACTTT.

The chain combines TRBV29-1 with TRBJ2-2; 7 nucleotides align to TRBD2. Germline CDR1 SQVTM, CDR2 ANQGSEA. V lost 5 bases and J lost 6; bases outside the gene matches: 9. The CDR3 is 14 amino acids. The CDR3 protein is CSVRFLREAGELFF. The CDR3 nucleotides read TGCAGCGTTCGCTTTTTACGGGAGGCCGGGGAGCTGTTTTTT.

The chain uses TRBV7-2 and TRBJ2-2; D possibly corresponds to TRBD2 (6 bases). The CDR3 is 14 amino acids. Germline V gene data show CDR1 as SGHTA and CDR2 as FQGNSA. Trimming stripped 3 bases from V and 2 bases from J, with 7 bases between. Here the CDR3 reads CASSLGLNTGELFF. DNA for the CDR3: TGTGCCAGCAGCTTGGGACTTAACACCGGGGAGCTGTTTTTT.

This chain links TRBV19 with TRBJ1-1, with D possibly TRBD1 on 5 matching bases. V was cut by 3 bases and J by 4 bases, with 9 bases left in between. The CDR3 is made up of 13 amino acids. Germline V gene sequence: CDR1 LNHDA, CDR2 SQIVND (reference sequence). The CDR3 region is CASSIRQGTEAFF. The CDR3 DNA reads as TGTGCCAGTAGTATCCGTCAGGGCACTGAAGCTTTCTTT.

In its sample, this clone was seen a few times. The CDR3 nucleotides read TGTGCCACCAGCAGAGATCTTGAGGGCTCGGGGGAGCTGTTTTTT. Its translation: CATSRDLEGSGELFF. The chain links TRBV15 to TRBJ2-2; TRBD2 might be the D (5 bases). Trimming cost V 0 bases and J 8 bases, with 13 bases left between them. This CDR3 comprises 15 residues. Germline CDR1 is LNHNV and CDR2 is YYDKDF (reference sequence). Complete variable domain (other parts from reference TRBV15 and TRBJ2-2): DAMVIQNPRYQVTQFGKPVTLSCSQTLNHNVMYWYQQKSSQAPKLLFHYYDKDFNNEADTPDNFQSRRPNTSFCFLDIRSPGLGDTAMYLCATSRDLEGSGELFFGEGSRLTVL.

This clone was observed a handful of times. This chain uses TRBV27 with TRBJ2-7; D not certain. V lost 3 bases to trimming and J lost 1 base, with 10 bases between them. Germline values: CDR1 MNHEY, CDR2 SMNVEV (reference sequence). CDR3 size: 14 residues. CDR3 sequence (DNA): TGTGCCAGCAGTTTCTCCAGGAATTCCTACGAGCAGTACTTC. The encoded protein is CASSFSRNSYEQYF.